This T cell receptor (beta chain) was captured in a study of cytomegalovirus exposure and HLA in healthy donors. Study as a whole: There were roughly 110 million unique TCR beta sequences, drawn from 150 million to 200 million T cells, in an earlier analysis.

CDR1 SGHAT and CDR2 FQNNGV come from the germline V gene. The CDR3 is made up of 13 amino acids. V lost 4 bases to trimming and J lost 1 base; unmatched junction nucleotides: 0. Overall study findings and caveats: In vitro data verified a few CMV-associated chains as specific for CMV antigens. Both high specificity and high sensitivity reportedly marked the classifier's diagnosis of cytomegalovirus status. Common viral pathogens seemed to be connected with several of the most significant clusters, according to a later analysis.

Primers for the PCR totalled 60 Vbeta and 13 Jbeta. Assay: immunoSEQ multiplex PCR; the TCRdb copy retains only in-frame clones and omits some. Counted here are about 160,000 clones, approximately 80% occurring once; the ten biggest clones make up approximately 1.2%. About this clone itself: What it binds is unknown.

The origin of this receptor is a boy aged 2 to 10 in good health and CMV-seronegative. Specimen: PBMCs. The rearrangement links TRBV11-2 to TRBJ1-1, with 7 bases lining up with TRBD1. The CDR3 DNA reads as TGTGCCAGCAGCTGGGACAGGAACACTGAAGCTTTCTTT. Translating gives CASSWDRNTEAFF.